The next 2 T cell receptor beta chains were all read from a single sample in a study of early T cells in non-severe SARS-CoV-2 infection listed by TCRdb under 2021. Library preparation employed 5' RACE. Sequencing relied on a NextSeq 500. The raw public reads went through TCRdb reprocessing: fastp at Q25, MiXCR clone calling, in-frame beta chains kept. Every distinct CDR3 protein forms one entry, paired with its most common genes and DNA. This sample has about 56,000 distinct CDR3 sequences in its table, and roughly 10% of those were observed once. The ten most abundant clones make up 5.5% to 7.5% of the sample. Sequenced input: whole blood. The receptors were sampled from an adult who was a healthcare worker with PCR-confirmed SARS-CoV-2 infection or an uninfected control (not recorded which).

This clonotype was detected many times. The chain couples TRBV20-1 to TRBJ2-1, with 10 bases matching TRBD2. This CDR3 contains 14 residues. J was trimmed by 6 bases and V by 6 bases; bases with no gene match: 8. Germline values: CDR1 DFQATT, CDR2 SNEGSKA (reference sequence). In DNA form, the CDR3 reads TGCAGTGCGAGACTAGCGGGCGGAGGCAATGAGCAGTTCTTC. Protein: CSARLAGGGNEQFF.

This clonotype was detected ten times or more. The gene calls are TRBV3-1 and TRBJ2-2; 7 bases match TRBD2. This CDR3 spans 14 amino acids. Germline V gives CDR1 LGHDT, CDR2 YNNKEL (reference sequence). The V segment lost 6 bases and the J segment 5 bases; nucleotides outside the gene matches: 6. This CDR3 reads CASRNSAGTGELFF. CDR3 sequence (DNA): TGTGCCAGCAGAAATTCAGCGGGAACCGGGGAGCTGTTTTTT.